This is a list of T cell receptor beta chains from one sample in a study of spatial heterogeneity in lung cancer. TCRdb re-derived calls from the 5' RACE reads in MiXCR, one entry per CDR3 protein. The data hold around 30,000 distinct CDR3 sequences, with around 8.4% observed a single time. Source: PBMCs, taken at surgery. The source is a female donor with early-stage non-small cell lung cancer. CDR3s include the opening cysteine and the closing phenylalanine or tryptophan. Each record gives: V gene, D gene, J gene, clone size, CDR3 protein, CDR3 DNA. A D gene is named only where the DNA matches it firmly. Size is stated for part of the rows, as once, few or many counts, or as a class when the clone is expanded.

V gene: TRBV4-1; D gene: -; J gene: TRBJ2-7; clone size: many; CDR3 protein: CASSQDFSKATYEQYF; CDR3 DNA: TGCGCCAGCAGCCAAGATTTCAGCAAAGCCACCTACGAGCAGTACTTC
V gene: TRBV11-2; D gene: -; J gene: TRBJ2-5; clone size: -; CDR3 protein: CASTLLGFSETQYF; CDR3 DNA: TGTGCCAGCACCTTATTAGGGTTTTCTGAGACCCAGTACTTC
V gene: TRBV7-9; D gene: -; J gene: TRBJ1-1; clone size: -; CDR3 protein: CASSRFPRSVTEAFF; CDR3 DNA: TGTGCCAGCAGCCGGTTCCCACGGTCGGTCACTGAAGCTTTCTTT
V gene: TRBV2; D gene: -; J gene: TRBJ1-5; clone size: -; CDR3 protein: CASSESLGRNQPQHF; CDR3 DNA: TGTGCCAGCAGTGAAAGTCTAGGGAGAAATCAGCCCCAGCATTTT
V gene: TRBV14; D gene: TRBD2; J gene: TRBJ2-3; clone size: many; CDR3 protein: CASSQGIRTRSRGRTDTQYF; CDR3 DNA: TGTGCCAGCAGCCAAGGGATTCGGACTAGGAGTAGGGGCCGCACAGATACGCAGTATTTT
V gene: TRBV7-3; D gene: -; J gene: TRBJ2-1; clone size: -; CDR3 protein: CASSSIIGSNEQFF; CDR3 DNA: TGTGCCAGCAGCTCAATCATTGGGTCAAATGAGCAGTTCTTC
V gene: TRBV12-3/TRBV12-4; D gene: TRBD2; J gene: TRBJ2-1; clone size: many; CDR3 protein: CASSIIAGGHYSNEQFF; CDR3 DNA: TGTGCCAGCAGTATAATAGCGGGAGGGCATTATTCGAATGAGCAGTTCTTC
V gene: TRBV7-2; D gene: -; J gene: TRBJ1-4; clone size: -; CDR3 protein: CASSLGLTGRGNEKLFF; CDR3 DNA: TGTGCCAGCAGCTTGGGGCTTACAGGGAGGGGTAATGAAAAACTGTTTTTT
V gene: TRBV18; D gene: TRBD1; J gene: TRBJ1-2; clone size: many; CDR3 protein: CASSPPAGGDGGYTF; CDR3 DNA: TGTGCCAGCTCACCACCCGCAGGGGGTGATGGTGGCTACACCTTC
V gene: TRBV29-1; D gene: -; J gene: TRBJ2-1; clone size: -; CDR3 protein: CSVVGGAIYNEQFF; CDR3 DNA: TGCAGCGTTGTAGGCGGAGCCATATACAATGAGCAGTTCTTC
V gene: TRBV30; D gene: TRBD2; J gene: TRBJ2-3; clone size: few; CDR3 protein: CAWSVVLGLAGSTDTQYF; CDR3 DNA: TGTGCCTGGAGTGTAGTTTTAGGACTAGCGGGATCCACAGATACGCAGTATTTT
V gene: TRBV19; D gene: TRBD2; J gene: TRBJ2-1; clone size: few; CDR3 protein: CASSQLAGADEQFF; CDR3 DNA: TGTGCCAGTAGCCAACTAGCGGGAGCCGATGAGCAGTTCTTC
V gene: TRBV28; D gene: -; J gene: TRBJ1-1; clone size: many; CDR3 protein: CASSSSLDDEAFF; CDR3 DNA: TGTGCCAGCAGTTCATCCCTGGACGATGAAGCTTTCTTT
V gene: TRBV30; D gene: TRBD1; J gene: TRBJ1-1; clone size: many; CDR3 protein: CAWTPPDRANTEAFF; CDR3 DNA: TGTGCCTGGACCCCCCCGGACAGGGCAAACACTGAAGCTTTCTTT
V gene: TRBV9; D gene: -; J gene: TRBJ2-3; clone size: few; CDR3 protein: CASSVGYGTDTQYF; CDR3 DNA: TGTGCCAGCAGCGTTGGTTACGGCACAGATACGCAGTATTTT
V gene: TRBV5-5; D gene: TRBD1; J gene: TRBJ1-4; clone size: many; CDR3 protein: CASSPPTGVGGEKLFF; CDR3 DNA: TGTGCCAGCAGCCCCCCTACAGGGGTCGGAGGGGAAAAACTGTTTTTT
V gene: TRBV28; D gene: -; J gene: TRBJ1-6; clone size: few; CDR3 protein: CASSSGQYNSPLHF; CDR3 DNA: TGTGCCAGCAGTTCCGGACAGTATAATTCACCCCTCCACTTT
V gene: TRBV12-3/TRBV12-4; D gene: -; J gene: TRBJ1-1; clone size: -; CDR3 protein: CASSGEVFNTEAFF; CDR3 DNA: TGTGCCAGCAGCGGGGAAGTGTTCAACACTGAAGCTTTCTTT
V gene: TRBV7-9; D gene: TRBD1; J gene: TRBJ1-2; clone size: many; CDR3 protein: CATYISQTGAVAF; CDR3 DNA: TGTGCCACCTACATAAGCCAGACAGGGGCCGTCGCCTTC
V gene: TRBV20-1; D gene: -; J gene: TRBJ1-1; clone size: many; CDR3 protein: CSARQHGGTEAFF; CDR3 DNA: TGCAGTGCTAGACAACATGGTGGCACTGAAGCTTTCTTT
V gene: TRBV14; D gene: -; J gene: TRBJ2-3; clone size: many; CDR3 protein: CASSQQSRSTDTQYF; CDR3 DNA: TGTGCCAGCAGCCAACAGTCTCGGAGCACAGATACGCAGTATTTT
V gene: TRBV7-2; D gene: -; J gene: TRBJ2-2; clone size: -; CDR3 protein: CASSQTGTGELFF; CDR3 DNA: TGTGCCAGCAGTCAGACGGGCACCGGGGAGCTGTTTTTT
V gene: TRBV11-3; D gene: -; J gene: TRBJ2-1; clone size: many; CDR3 protein: CASSLDSGQEQFF; CDR3 DNA: TGTGCCAGCAGCTTAGATAGCGGCCAGGAGCAGTTCTTC
V gene: TRBV11-2; D gene: TRBD2; J gene: TRBJ2-1; clone size: many; CDR3 protein: CASSPTAGGPDEQFF; CDR3 DNA: TGTGCCAGCAGCCCTACAGCGGGAGGGCCCGATGAGCAGTTCTTC
V gene: TRBV15; D gene: -; J gene: TRBJ2-5; clone size: many; CDR3 protein: CATSRDRTAVTQYF; CDR3 DNA: TGTGCCACCAGCAGAGATAGGACCGCGGTGACCCAGTACTTC
V gene: TRBV13; D gene: -; J gene: TRBJ2-2; clone size: many; CDR3 protein: CASSRRTGNGLGTGELFF; CDR3 DNA: TGTGCCAGCAGCCGTAGGACAGGGAACGGACTAGGTACCGGGGAGCTGTTTTTT
V gene: TRBV25-1; D gene: -; J gene: TRBJ2-3; clone size: many; CDR3 protein: CASRRDPSTPDTQYF; CDR3 DNA: TGTGCCAGCAGAAGGGACCCTTCCACCCCAGATACGCAGTATTTT
V gene: TRBV2; D gene: -; J gene: TRBJ1-5; clone size: many; CDR3 protein: CASSEGRQVGNQPQHF; CDR3 DNA: TGTGCCAGCAGTGAAGGGAGACAGGTTGGCAATCAGCCCCAGCATTTT
V gene: TRBV19; D gene: -; J gene: TRBJ2-7; clone size: many; CDR3 protein: CASTRGGAPSQPYEQYF; CDR3 DNA: TGTGCCAGTACTAGGGGGGGAGCCCCCTCTCAGCCTTACGAGCAGTACTTC
V gene: TRBV7-2; D gene: -; J gene: TRBJ2-1; clone size: -; CDR3 protein: CASSYSIWTRKAYNEQFF; CDR3 DNA: TGTGCCAGCAGCTACTCTATTTGGACGCGAAAGGCCTACAATGAGCAGTTCTTC
V gene: TRBV27; D gene: -; J gene: TRBJ2-1; clone size: -; CDR3 protein: CASSLFQPLEGHNEQFF; CDR3 DNA: TGTGCCAGCAGTTTATTTCAGCCCCTCGAGGGACACAATGAGCAGTTCTTC
V gene: TRBV7-9; D gene: -; J gene: TRBJ1-2; clone size: many; CDR3 protein: CASSHGQNYGYTF; CDR3 DNA: TGTGCCAGCAGCCATGGACAGAACTATGGCTACACCTTC
V gene: TRBV27; D gene: -; J gene: TRBJ1-5; clone size: many; CDR3 protein: CASSLSLNQPQHF; CDR3 DNA: TGTGCCAGCAGTTTATCCTTAAATCAGCCCCAGCATTTT
V gene: TRBV6-5; D gene: TRBD2; J gene: TRBJ2-2; clone size: -; CDR3 protein: CASRRLAGGIGELFF; CDR3 DNA: TGTGCCAGCAGAAGACTAGCGGGAGGGATCGGGGAGCTGTTTTTT
V gene: TRBV7-9; D gene: TRBD1; J gene: TRBJ2-5; clone size: many; CDR3 protein: CASSLVGQGQETQYF; CDR3 DNA: TGTGCCAGCAGCTTAGTTGGACAGGGGCAAGAGACCCAGTACTTC
V gene: TRBV30; D gene: -; J gene: TRBJ1-5; clone size: many; CDR3 protein: CAWSHTSGSNQPQHF; CDR3 DNA: TGTGCCTGGAGCCACACGAGCGGTAGCAATCAGCCCCAGCATTTT
V gene: TRBV6-2/TRBV6-3; D gene: TRBD2; J gene: TRBJ2-3; clone size: -; CDR3 protein: CASSGGLAGRDTQYF; CDR3 DNA: TGTGCCAGCAGTGGGGGGCTAGCGGGCCGGGATACGCAGTATTTT
V gene: TRBV5-1; D gene: TRBD1; J gene: TRBJ2-5; clone size: many; CDR3 protein: CASWGTGPQETQYF; CDR3 DNA: TGCGCCAGCTGGGGGACAGGCCCTCAAGAGACCCAGTACTTC
V gene: TRBV27; D gene: -; J gene: TRBJ2-1; clone size: -; CDR3 protein: CASSRGMGAASYNEQFF; CDR3 DNA: TGTGCCAGCAGCCGGGGTATGGGGGCGGCGTCCTACAATGAGCAGTTCTTC
V gene: TRBV28; D gene: -; J gene: TRBJ1-1; clone size: few; CDR3 protein: CASSLWQVWVF; CDR3 DNA: TGTGCCAGCAGTTTATGGCAGGTGTGGGTCTTT
V gene: TRBV18; D gene: TRBD1; J gene: TRBJ2-5; clone size: many; CDR3 protein: CASSPQGQRQETQYF; CDR3 DNA: TGTGCCAGCTCACCTCAGGGACAGAGACAAGAGACCCAGTACTTC
V gene: TRBV6-2/TRBV6-3; D gene: TRBD1; J gene: TRBJ2-1; clone size: -; CDR3 protein: CASRKNGQGEQFF; CDR3 DNA: TGTGCCAGCAGGAAAAACGGACAGGGTGAGCAGTTCTTC
V gene: TRBV4-3; D gene: -; J gene: TRBJ1-3; clone size: many; CDR3 protein: CASSQDGLSAGNTIYF; CDR3 DNA: TGCGCCAGCAGCCAAGATGGCCTAAGTGCGGGAAACACCATATATTTT
V gene: TRBV5-1; D gene: -; J gene: TRBJ2-2; clone size: -; CDR3 protein: CASSPDRRNTGELFF; CDR3 DNA: TGCGCCAGCAGCCCCGACAGAAGGAACACCGGGGAGCTGTTTTTT
V gene: TRBV7-2; D gene: -; J gene: TRBJ2-1; clone size: medium-sized; CDR3 protein: CASSLGVGNEQFF; CDR3 DNA: TGTGCCAGCAGCTTAGGAGTCGGCAATGAGCAGTTCTTC
V gene: TRBV5-1; D gene: -; J gene: TRBJ2-1; clone size: -; CDR3 protein: CASSPGRVNEQFF; CDR3 DNA: TGCGCCAGCAGCCCTGGACGAGTTAATGAGCAGTTCTTC